This T cell receptor beta chain appears in the sequencing data of a study of blood T cell repertoires in COVID-19. The overall study: Samples representing acute and convalescent COVID-19 were sourced from the United States, Italy and Spain.

Cohort allocation depended upon clinical history that participants reported. What the recovered Cohort 3 donors had was two negative PCRs, clearance, or symptom resolution. Germline CDR1 LNHDA, CDR2 SQIVND (reference sequence). The CDR3 has 19 residues. The V gene end was trimmed by 2 bases and the J gene end by 3 bases; junction bases not matched to a gene: 12. This table comes from immunoSEQ multiplex PCR, and its TCRdb copy is limited to in-frame clones, with some not included. The data hold hundreds of thousands of clones, with roughly 90% observed a single time. V gene TRBV19 combines with J gene TRBJ2-3; the match to TRBD2 covers 12 bases. The TCR comes from a woman in her 30s who had recovered from COVID-19. Sequenced input: PBMCs or T cells enriched from blood (not recorded which). The CDR3 loop is CASSIPSGRAVGRTDTQYF. The CDR3 nucleotides read TGTGCCAGTAGTATACCTAGCGGGAGGGCCGTCGGTAGAACAGATACGCAGTATTTT. The full variable domain, with the rest looked up from reference TRBV19 and TRBJ2-3, is DGGITQSPKYLFRKEGQNVTLSCEQNLNHDAMYWYRQDPGQGLRLIYYSQIVNDFQKGDIAEGYSVSREKKESFPLTVTSAQKNPTAFYLCASSIPSGRAVGRTDTQYFGPGTRLTVL.